Below are 13 T cell receptor beta chains sequenced from a single sample in a study of blood T cells in healthy people across ages. With a J-beta primer mix and a sample-barcoded 5' primer, a second PCR ran about 7 to 11 cycles. Using its own MiXCR run on the 5' RACE reads, TCRdb lists one record per CDR3 protein. This repertoire shows 1,500,000 or so distinct CDR3 sequences, approximately 59% found once; its top ten account for roughly 7%. What was sequenced was blood. These receptors were collected from a man between 18 and 29 years old in good health.

This rearrangement joins TRBV11-3 to TRBJ2-1; D uncertain. The germline V gene encodes CDR1 SGHNT and CDR2 YENEEA. V was clipped by 9 bases and J by 5 bases, with 17 bases between them. This CDR3 has 14 amino acids. Here the CDR3 DNA reads TGTGCCAGAGCGCCCCGGCTCATGGACAATGAGCAGTTCTTC. Translation gives CARAPRLMDNEQFF. The full variable domain, with the rest looked up from reference TRBV11-3 and TRBJ2-1, is EAGVVQSPRYKIIEKKQPVAFWCNPISGHNTLYWYLQNLGQGPELLIRYENEEAVDDSQLPKDRFSAERLKGVDSTLKIQPAELGDSAVYLCARAPRLMDNEQFFGPGTRLTVL.

In its sample, this clonotype was seen a few times. The chain employs TRBV4-2 and TRBJ2-6; 7 bases align to TRBD1. This CDR3 contains 18 residues. The J segment lost 3 bases and the V segment lost 1 base, leaving 9 bases of the junction unmatched. Per the germline V gene, CDR1 is LGHNA and CDR2 is YNFKEQ. The CDR3 DNA reads as TGTGCCAGCAGCCAAGGTTCGTTAGGGGGCGTTGGGGCCAACGTCCTGACTTTC. This translates into CASSQGSLGGVGANVLTF.

The J gene is TRBJ2-1, the V gene TRBV6-5, with D possibly being TRBD1 (6 bases). Trimming shortened V by 4 bases and J by 6 bases, and 13 bases separated the two germline ends. CDR3 length: 14 amino acids. Germline V CDR1 and CDR2: MNHEY, SVGAGI. The CDR3 DNA reads as TGTGCCAGCAGTTCCCCCGGGACACCCAATGAGCAGTTCTTC. Translating it yields CASSSPGTPNEQFF.

The chain has TRBV3-1 and TRBJ2-3; D remains unclear. Germline CDR1 is LGHDT and CDR2 is YNNKEL (reference sequence). V dropped 0 bases and J dropped 1 base, with 14 bases sitting between them. The CDR3 runs 17 residues. This CDR3 is CASSQESSPYGTDTQYF. As DNA, the CDR3 is TGTGCCAGCAGCCAAGAGAGTAGCCCTTATGGCACAGATACGCAGTATTTT.

The chain carries TRBV4-2 and TRBJ2-2, with TRBD1 matching over 7 bases. Per germline, CDR1 LGHNA and CDR2 YNFKEQ. This CDR3 has 15 residues. The trim removed 4 bases at V and 4 bases at J, leaving 6 bases unmatched. The CDR3 protein is CASSLQTGPTGELFF. The CDR3 DNA reads TGTGCCAGCAGCCTCCAGACAGGGCCCACCGGGGAGCTGTTTTTT.

This clonotype was recorded a few times. V is TRBV20-1 and J is TRBJ2-1, with 9 bases matching TRBD1. Germline-derived CDR1 and CDR2 are DFQATT and SNEGSKA (reference sequence). Losses at the gene ends were 6 bases for V and 8 bases for J; bases not matched to a gene: 5. The CDR3 is made up of 12 amino acids. CDR3 sequence: CSAWDRVHEQFF. CDR3 sequence (DNA): TGCAGTGCGTGGGACAGGGTTCATGAGCAGTTCTTC.

The chain employs TRBV4-1 and TRBJ2-7; D possibly corresponds to TRBD1 (5 bases). V was clipped by 4 bases and J by 2 bases, with 15 bases between them. Germline CDR1 is MGHRA and CDR2 is YSYEKL. The CDR3 contains 15 residues. The CDR3 spells CASSPSRTSAYEQYF. DNA of the CDR3: TGCGCCAGCAGCCCCTCGCGGACATCCGCCTACGAGCAGTACTTC.

The V call is TRBV5-1, the J call TRBJ2-6, with 7 bases matching TRBD1. CDR3 size: 19 residues. Per germline, CDR1 SGHRS and CDR2 YFSETQ. J was trimmed by 2 bases and V by 2 bases; bases with no gene match: 13. The CDR3 here is CASSFSPGDRAAGANVLTF. CDR3 sequence (DNA): TGCGCCAGCAGCTTCAGTCCCGGTGACAGGGCGGCTGGGGCCAACGTCCTGACTTTC.

This clonotype was observed a few times. This chain connects TRBV6-5 to TRBJ2-5; D might be TRBD2 (6 bases). The V gene lost 5 bases and the J gene lost 5 bases, with 12 bases spanning the gap. The CDR3 sequence is 13 residues long. The germline V gene encodes CDR1 MNHEY and CDR2 SVGAGI. CDR3 nucleotide sequence: TGTGCCAGCAGTAGGCGGGGTCGGGAGACCCAGTACTTC. As protein: CASSRRGRETQYF.

This clonotype turned up a few times. The V gene is TRBV6-2 or TRBV6-3, the J gene TRBJ2-7; D is unresolved. Trimming removed 8 bases from V and 2 bases from J, with 10 bases in between. The germline CDR1 and CDR2 sequences are MNHEY and SVGEGT. This CDR3 spans 12 amino acids. DNA for the CDR3: TGTGCCAGCTCCGATATCACCTACGAGCAGTACTTC. Protein sequence: CASSDITYEQYF.

This chain joins TRBV5-1 and TRBJ1-2, with 7 bases identical to TRBD1. In germline, CDR1 is SGHRS, CDR2 YFSETQ. V lost 4 bases and J lost 6; bases outside the gene matches: 9. The CDR3 covers 14 residues. CDR3 protein: CASSPRGGGDGYTF. Written as DNA, the CDR3 is TGCGCCAGCAGCCCTCGAGGGGGCGGGGATGGCTACACCTTC.

V and J are TRBV29-1 and TRBJ2-6; no firm D call. V lost 3 bases, J lost 4 bases, and 10 bases lay in between. CDR3 length equals 14 residues. The V gene's germline CDR1 is SQVTM and CDR2 ANQGSEA. CDR3 loop: CSVEVGDGANVLTF. DNA for the CDR3: TGCAGCGTTGAGGTAGGAGACGGGGCCAACGTCCTGACTTTC.

The J gene is TRBJ2-3, the V gene TRBV4-2; 9 nucleotides match TRBD2. Germline V gene lookup returns CDR1 LGHNA and CDR2 YNFKEQ. The CDR3 loop spans 17 amino acids. With V trimmed by 1 base and J by 2 bases, 7 bases remained unmatched. The CDR3 DNA reads as TGTGCCAGCAGCCAAGTTCGACTAGCGGAACTCACAGATACGCAGTATTTT. Translated, it gives CASSQVRLAELTDTQYF.